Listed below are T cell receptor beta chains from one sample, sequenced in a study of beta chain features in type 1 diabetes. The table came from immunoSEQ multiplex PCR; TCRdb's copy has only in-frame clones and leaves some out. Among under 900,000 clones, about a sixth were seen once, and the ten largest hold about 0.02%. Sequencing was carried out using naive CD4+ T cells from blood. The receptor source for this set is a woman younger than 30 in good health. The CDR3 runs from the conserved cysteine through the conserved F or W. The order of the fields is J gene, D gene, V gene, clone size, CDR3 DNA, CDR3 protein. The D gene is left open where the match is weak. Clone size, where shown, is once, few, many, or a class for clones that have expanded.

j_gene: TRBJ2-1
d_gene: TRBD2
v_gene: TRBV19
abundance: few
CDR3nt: TGTGCCAGTAGGGAAGGGACTAGCGGGAACAATGAGCAGTTCTTC
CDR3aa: CASREGTSGNNEQFF

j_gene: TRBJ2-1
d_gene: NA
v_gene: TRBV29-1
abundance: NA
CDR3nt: TGCAGCGTTGATTTGTCCTACAATGAGCAGTTCTTC
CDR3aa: CSVDLSYNEQFF

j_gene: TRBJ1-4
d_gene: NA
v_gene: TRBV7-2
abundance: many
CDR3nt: TGTGCCAGCAGCTGGCAGGGCAATGAAAAACTGTTTTTT
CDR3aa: CASSWQGNEKLFF

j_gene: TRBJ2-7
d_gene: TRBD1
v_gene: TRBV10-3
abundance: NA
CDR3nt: TGTGCCATCAGTCCGGGACAGGGGGTGACGGGCTCCTACGAGCAGTACTTC
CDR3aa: CAISPGQGVTGSYEQYF

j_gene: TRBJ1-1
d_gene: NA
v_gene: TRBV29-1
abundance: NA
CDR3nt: TGCAGCGTTGAGAGACGAAAGACAGAGATGAACACTGAAGCTTTCTTT
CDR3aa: CSVERRKTEMNTEAFF

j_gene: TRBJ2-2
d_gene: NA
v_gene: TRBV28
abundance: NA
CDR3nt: TGTGCCAGCACCATTCGGTACGGGGAGCTGTTTTTT
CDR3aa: CASTIRYGELFF

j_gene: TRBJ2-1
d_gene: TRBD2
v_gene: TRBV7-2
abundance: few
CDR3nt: TGTGCCAGCAGCTTATCGTCGGGACTAGAGTACAATGAGCAGTTCTTC
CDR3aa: CASSLSSGLEYNEQFF

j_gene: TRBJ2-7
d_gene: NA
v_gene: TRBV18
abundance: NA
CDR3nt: TGTGCCAGCTCACCCCGTGACAATACCTACGAGCAGTACTTC
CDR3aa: CASSPRDNTYEQYF

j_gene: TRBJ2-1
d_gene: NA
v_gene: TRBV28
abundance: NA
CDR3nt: TGTGCCAGCATCCGGGGGACCTACAATGAGCAGTTCTTC
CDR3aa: CASIRGTYNEQFF

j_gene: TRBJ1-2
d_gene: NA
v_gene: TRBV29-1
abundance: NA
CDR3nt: TGCAGCGCCGGGGGGCCCTATGGCTACACCTTC
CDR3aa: CSAGGPYGYTF

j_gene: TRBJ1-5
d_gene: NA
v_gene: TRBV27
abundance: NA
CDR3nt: TGTGCCAGCAGTTTAATTTCCGGGGGCAGTCAGCCCCAGCATTTT
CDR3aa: CASSLISGGSQPQHF

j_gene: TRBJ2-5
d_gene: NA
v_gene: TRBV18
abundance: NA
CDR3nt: TGTGCCAGCTCACCACCGTACCAAGAGACCCAGTACTTC
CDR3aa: CASSPPYQETQYF

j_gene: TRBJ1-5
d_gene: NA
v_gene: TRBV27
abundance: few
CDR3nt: TGTGCCAGCAGTTTATCGGGGACAAACTATCAGCCCCAGCATTTT
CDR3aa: CASSLSGTNYQPQHF

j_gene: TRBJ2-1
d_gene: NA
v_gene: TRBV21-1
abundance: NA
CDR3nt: TGTGCCAGCAGCAAAGTAATAGCGGGAGTGAATTGCTGCTGCAATGAGCAGTTCTTC
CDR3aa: CASSKVIAGVNCCCNEQFF

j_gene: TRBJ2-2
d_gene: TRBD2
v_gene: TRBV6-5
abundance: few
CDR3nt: TGTGCCAGCAGGGTAGCGGGAGCCACCGGGGAGCTGTTTTTT
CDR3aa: CASRVAGATGELFF

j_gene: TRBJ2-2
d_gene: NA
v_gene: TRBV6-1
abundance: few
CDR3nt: TGTGCCAGCAGTGAAGTAGTTAGGGAGCTGTTTTTT
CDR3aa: CASSEVVRELFF

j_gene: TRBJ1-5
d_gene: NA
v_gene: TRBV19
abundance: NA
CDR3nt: TGTGCCAGTACGAGTAGGGATAGCAATCAGCCCCAGCATTTT
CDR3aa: CASTSRDSNQPQHF

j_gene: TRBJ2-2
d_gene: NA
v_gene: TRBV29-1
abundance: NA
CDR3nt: TGCAGCTCCATCGGCCGGAACTCCGGGGAGCTGTTTTTT
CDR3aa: CSSIGRNSGELFF

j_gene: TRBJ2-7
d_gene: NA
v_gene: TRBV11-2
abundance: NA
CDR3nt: TGTGCCAGCAGCACCGGGAGTCAAGGACCCTACGAGCAGTACTTC
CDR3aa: CASSTGSQGPYEQYF

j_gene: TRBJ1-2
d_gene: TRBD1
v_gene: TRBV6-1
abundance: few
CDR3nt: TGTGCCAGCAGTGAATCGGGACAGGGGCTGCGGGGCTACACCTTC
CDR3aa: CASSESGQGLRGYTF

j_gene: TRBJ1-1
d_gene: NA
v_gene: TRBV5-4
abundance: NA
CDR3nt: TGTGCCAGCAGTTCCCAGGAGAACACTGAAGCTTTCTTT
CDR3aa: CASSSQENTEAFF

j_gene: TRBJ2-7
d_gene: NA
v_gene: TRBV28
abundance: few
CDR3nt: TGTGCCAGCCCCGGGACATACGAGCAGTACTTC
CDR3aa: CASPGTYEQYF

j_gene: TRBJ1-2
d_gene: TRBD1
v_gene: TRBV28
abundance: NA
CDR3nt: TGTGCCAGCAGCCTACAGGGGCGTGGGGACTATGGCTACACCTTC
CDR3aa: CASSLQGRGDYGYTF

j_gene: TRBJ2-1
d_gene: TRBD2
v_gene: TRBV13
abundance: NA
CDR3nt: TGTGCCAGCAGCCTTAGCGGGGTTTTATGGAATGAGCAGTTCTTC
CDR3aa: CASSLSGVLWNEQFF

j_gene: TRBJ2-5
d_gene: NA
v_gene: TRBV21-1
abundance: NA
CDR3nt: TGTGCCAGCAGCATGACTAGCGGGAGGCCCCAAGAGACCCAGTACTTC
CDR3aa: CASSMTSGRPQETQYF

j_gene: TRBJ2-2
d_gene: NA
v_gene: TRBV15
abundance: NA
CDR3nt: TGTGCCACCAGCAGAGATCACCAGCCCGGGGAGCTGTTTTTT
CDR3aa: CATSRDHQPGELFF

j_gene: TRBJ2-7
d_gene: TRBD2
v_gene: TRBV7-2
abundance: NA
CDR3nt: TGTGCCAGCAGCTTACAGCGGGAGCTGTACGAGCAGTACTTC
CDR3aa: CASSLQRELYEQYF

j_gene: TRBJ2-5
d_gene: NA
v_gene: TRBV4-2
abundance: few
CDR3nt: TGTGCCAGCAGCCGAAGCTTGGGGGAGACCCAGTACTTC
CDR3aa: CASSRSLGETQYF

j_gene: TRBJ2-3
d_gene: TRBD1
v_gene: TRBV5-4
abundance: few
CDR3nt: TGTGCCAGCAGCTCGCGGACAGGGGGCACAGATACGCAGTATTTT
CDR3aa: CASSSRTGGTDTQYF

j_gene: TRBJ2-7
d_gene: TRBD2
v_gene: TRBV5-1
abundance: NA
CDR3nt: TGCGCCAGCAGCTTGGCTAGCGGGAGATCCTACGAGCAGTACTTC
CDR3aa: CASSLASGRSYEQYF

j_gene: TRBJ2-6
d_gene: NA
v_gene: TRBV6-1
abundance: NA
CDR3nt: TGTGCCAGCAGGACTGGGGCCAACGTCCTGACTTTC
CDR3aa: CASRTGANVLTF

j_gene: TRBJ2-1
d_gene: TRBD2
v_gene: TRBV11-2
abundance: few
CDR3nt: TGTGCCAGCAGTCCAACCGGGACTAGCGGGAGAAGGGAGCAGTTCTTC
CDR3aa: CASSPTGTSGRREQFF